This T cell receptor (beta chain) was captured in a study of shared clonotypes between healthy human individuals. Whole-study results and caveats: The study sampled only blood, and tissue repertoires likely differ. Around 5.4% of naive CD4 clonotypes were common to a handful of donors. Memory subsets generally showed lower estimated richness than naive subsets.

Of note for this clone: The antigen is unknown.

V lost 2 bases, J lost 9 bases, and 11 bases lay in between. Germline loops: CDR1 SQVTM, CDR2 ANQGSEA. CDR3 length equals 12 residues. Generated by immunoSEQ multiplex PCR, the TCRdb table keeps only in-frame clones and is missing some. The sample includes 900,000 to 1,200,000 clones, 70% to 80% seen only once; the top ten take around 0.6%. The sample taken for sequencing was memory CD4+ T cells from PBMCs. The subset denotes: CD45RA-negative fraction. The chain has TRBV29-1 and TRBJ2-1; possible D gene TRBD1, 6 bases. The TCR was taken from a man between 18 and 29 years old in good health. Some clones in this sample may be carry-over from other donors' samples. This CDR3 reads CSVERGSSEQFF. The CDR3, as DNA: TGCAGCGTTGAAAGGGGGTCGAGTGAGCAGTTCTTC.